Detailed here is one T cell receptor (beta chain). What it binds is unknown. No infections or other immune events were documented during collection. Here immunoSEQ multiplex PCR was the method, and the copy in TCRdb shows in-frame clones only, minus some. The data hold around 120,000 clones, with 75% to 90% observed a single time. This specimen belongs to a study of identifying expanded T cells in peripheral blood. Points from the study as a whole: Differentially abundant clones: 1 to 1.5 between replicates, about 15 at approximately 13 days, less than 20 at four. Across healthy donors, higher total template counts meant significantly greater roughly two-week count variance.

CDR3 length: 12 residues. Germline values: CDR1 SGHRS, CDR2 YFSETQ. V dropped 5 bases and J dropped 1 base, with 3 bases sitting between them. Sequenced sample: blood. The receptor was isolated from a person between 18 and 75 years old in good health. J is TRBJ1-4 and V is TRBV5-1; no reliable D call. The CDR3: CASSVTNEKLFF. CDR3 sequence (DNA): TGCGCCAGCAGTGTAACTAATGAAAAACTGTTTTTT.